This T cell receptor beta chain is from a study of CD8 T cells in Susac syndrome. The V segment lost 6 bases and the J segment 2 bases; nucleotides outside the gene matches: 13. The CDR3 is made up of 16 amino acids. CDR1 LNHDA and CDR2 SQIVND come from the germline V gene (reference sequence). An input of about 0.5 to 1 ug of RNA was subjected to reverse transcription using random hexamers. Across 54 Vbeta and 13 Jbeta, TCR beta CDR3 was amplified with immunoSEQ multiplex PCR. TCRdb re-derived calls from the immunoSEQ multiplex PCR reads in MiXCR, one entry per CDR3 protein. The repertoire holds 150,000 to 200,000 distinct CDR3 sequences, with approximately 93% as singletons. Blood CD8+ and CD4+ T cells underwent high-throughput TCR beta sequencing. Treatment-naive patients with stable or active relapsing-remitting disease were the multiple sclerosis controls.

This clonotype was obtained from a human donor with multiple sclerosis. Sequenced input: CD4+ T cells from PBMCs. The chain employs TRBV19 and TRBJ2-7, with TRBD1 identical over 7 bases. This CDR3 is CASSRYPGTATYEQYF. As DNA, the CDR3 is TGTGCCAGTAGCAGATACCCCGGGACAGCCACCTACGAGCAGTACTTC.